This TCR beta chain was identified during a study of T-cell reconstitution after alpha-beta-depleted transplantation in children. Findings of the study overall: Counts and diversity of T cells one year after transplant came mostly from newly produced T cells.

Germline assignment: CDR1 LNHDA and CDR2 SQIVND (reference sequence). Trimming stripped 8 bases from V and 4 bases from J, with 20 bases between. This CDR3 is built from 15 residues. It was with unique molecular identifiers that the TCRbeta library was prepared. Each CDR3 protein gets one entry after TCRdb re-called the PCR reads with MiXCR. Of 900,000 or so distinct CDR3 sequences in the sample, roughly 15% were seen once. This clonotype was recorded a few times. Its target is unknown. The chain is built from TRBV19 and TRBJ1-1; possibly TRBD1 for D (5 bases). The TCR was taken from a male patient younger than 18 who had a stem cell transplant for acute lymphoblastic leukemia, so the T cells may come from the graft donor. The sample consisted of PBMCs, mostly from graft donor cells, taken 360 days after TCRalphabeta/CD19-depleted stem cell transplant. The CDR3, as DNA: TGTGCCAGTGATCCCTATGGGGGGGGGAGCACTGAAGCTTTCTTT. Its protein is CASDPYGGGSTEAFF.